This entry concerns a single TCR beta chain. The antigen is undetermined. TCRB transcripts that were expressed got sequenced, as all of the isolated RNA had been reverse transcribed. Naive, central memory and regulatory T cell samples produced a mean of about 3.5 million reads. TCRdb's copy holds only in-frame clones and misses some; the assay was immunoSEQ multiplex PCR. The data hold fewer than 250,000 clones, with roughly 14% observed a single time. Per the germline V gene, CDR1 is MNHNY and CDR2 is SVGAGI (reference sequence). The CDR3 loop spans 14 amino acids. The trim removed 5 bases at V and 2 bases at J, leaving 2 bases unmatched. This sample is part of a study of beta chain features in type 1 diabetes. General study findings and limits: More deletions and fewer insertions at VDJ junctions were found in patients with type 1 diabetes. Naive, central memory and Treg TCRB repertoires seemed to resemble each other more closely in patients than they did in healthy donors.

V usage is TRBV6-6 and J usage is TRBJ2-7; 11 nucleotides align to TRBD2. This TCR derives from a woman aged 40 to 49 in good health. The sequenced sample was naive CD4+ T cells from blood. The CDR3 DNA reads as TGTGCCAGCAGTCAGACTAGCGGGGCCTACGAGCAGTACTTC. Translating it yields CASSQTSGAYEQYF.